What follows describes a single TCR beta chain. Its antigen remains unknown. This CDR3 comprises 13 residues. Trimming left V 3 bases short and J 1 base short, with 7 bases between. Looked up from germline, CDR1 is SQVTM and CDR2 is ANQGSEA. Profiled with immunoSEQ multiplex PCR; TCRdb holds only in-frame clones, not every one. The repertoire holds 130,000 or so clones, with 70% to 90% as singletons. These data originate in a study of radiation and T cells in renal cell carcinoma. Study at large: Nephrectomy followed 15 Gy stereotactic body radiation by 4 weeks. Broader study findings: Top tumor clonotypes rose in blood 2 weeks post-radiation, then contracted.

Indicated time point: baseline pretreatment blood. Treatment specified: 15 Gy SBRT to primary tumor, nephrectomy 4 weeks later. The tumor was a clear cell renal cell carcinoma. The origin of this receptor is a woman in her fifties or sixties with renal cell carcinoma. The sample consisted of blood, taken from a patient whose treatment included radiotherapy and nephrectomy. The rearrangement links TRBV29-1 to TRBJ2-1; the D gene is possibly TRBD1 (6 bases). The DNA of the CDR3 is TGCAGCGTTGACAGGGGTTCCTACAATGAGCAGTTCTTC. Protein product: CSVDRGSYNEQFF.